Presented here are 12 T cell receptor beta chains from one specimen sequenced in a study of blood T cell repertoires in COVID-19. Sequenced by immunoSEQ multiplex PCR; TCRdb stores in-frame clones only, minus some. The sample holds some 45,000 clones, approximately 80% seen once. Sequencing was performed on peripheral blood. These receptors came from a woman between 55 and 75 years old with acute or convalescent COVID-19.

This clone was seen a single time. This chain links TRBV28 with TRBJ2-7, with D tentatively TRBD1 (6 bases). Between the trimmed V and J ends, which lost 5 bases and 3 bases, there was a span of 17 bases. The CDR3 loop spans 15 amino acids. Germline-derived CDR1 and CDR2 are MDHEN and SYDVKM. The CDR3 DNA sequence: TGTGCCAGCAGTCCACCCCGGGACACCTACTACGAGCAGTACTTC. This translates into CASSPPRDTYYEQYF.

The chain has TRBV27 and TRBJ1-1, with 8 bases that match TRBD1. The trim removed 5 bases at V and 2 bases at J, leaving 10 bases unmatched. Germline CDR1 and CDR2: MNHEY and SMNVEV (reference sequence). CDR3 size: 16 residues. The CDR3 reads CASSRDRPVVNTEAFF. The CDR3 DNA reads TGTGCCAGCAGTCGGGACAGGCCGGTAGTAAACACTGAAGCTTTCTTT.

The chain carries TRBV7-9 and TRBJ1-1; 8 bases map to TRBD1. Trimming removed 6 bases from V and 3 bases from J; junction bases left unmatched: 6. Per the germline V gene, CDR1 is SEHNR and CDR2 is FQNEAQ (reference sequence). This CDR3 region has 14 residues. CDR3 loop: CASRAKTGDTEAFF. The CDR3 DNA follows: TGTGCCAGCAGGGCAAAGACAGGGGACACTGAAGCTTTCTTT.

The V call is TRBV29-1, the J call TRBJ2-2; D is uncertain. Germline CDR1 and CDR2: SQVTM and ANQGSEA. The CDR3 loop spans 10 amino acids. V dropped 7 bases and J dropped 8 bases, with 8 bases sitting between them. CDR3 sequence reads: CSGYAGELFF. In DNA form, the CDR3 reads TGCAGCGGTTATGCGGGGGAGCTGTTTTTT.

The rearrangement uses TRBV29-1 and TRBJ1-4, with D perhaps TRBD1 (5 bases). Germline lookup yields CDR1 SQVTM and CDR2 ANQGSEA. The V end lost 6 bases, the J end lost 7 bases, and 15 bases lay between the germline ends. The CDR3 runs to 13 residues. CDR3 sequence reads: CSVAQGGAEKLFF. As DNA, the CDR3 is TGCAGCGTCGCCCAGGGAGGCGCTGAAAAACTGTTTTTT.

The chain has TRBV10-3 and TRBJ1-6; 8 bases fit TRBD1. The CDR3 is 14 residues long. Germline V gives CDR1 ENHRY, CDR2 SYGVKD. Trimming cost V 6 bases and J 8 bases; bases outside gene matches: 6. This CDR3 reads CAIRKTGVHSPLHF. The CDR3 coding sequence is TGTGCCATCAGGAAGACAGGGGTACATTCACCCCTCCACTTT.

V is TRBV3-1 (or the pseudogene TRBV3-2) and J is TRBJ1-1; maybe TRBD1 (5 bases). The CDR3 has 14 residues. Per germline, CDR1 LGHDT and CDR2 YNNKEL (reference sequence). Trimming shortened V by 5 bases and J by 2 bases, and 12 bases separated the two germline ends. The DNA for the CDR3 is TGTGCCAGCAGCGAGGACATACTTAACACTGAAGCTTTCTTT. It encodes CASSEDILNTEAFF.

This clone has just a few counts. This chain uses TRBV5-4 with TRBJ1-2, with TRBD1 matching 9 bases. J was trimmed by 5 bases and V by 9 bases; bases with no gene match: 8. Germline-derived CDR1 and CDR2 are SGHNT and YYREEE (reference sequence). The CDR3 is 13 amino acids. The CDR3 DNA is TGTGCCACCACAAGGACAGGGGTTTATGGCTACACCTTC. Amino acids: CATTRTGVYGYTF.

The chain links TRBV10-1 to TRBJ1-5; 8 bases map to TRBD1. With 8 bases clipped from V and 0 bases from J, the junction kept 12 bases outside the gene matches. CDR1 and CDR2 (germline): WNHNN, SYGVQD (reference sequence). The CDR3 is made up of 17 amino acids. The CDR3 DNA is TGCGCCAGCCAAGGGGACAGGACTGTTTATAGCAATCAGCCCCAGCATTTT. Protein: CASQGDRTVYSNQPQHF.

The chain joins TRBV5-4 to TRBJ2-1, with TRBD2 matching over 8 bases. V dropped 0 bases and J dropped 0; count of bases not matched to a gene: 5. The CDR3 has 17 residues. CDR1 and CDR2 (germline): SGHNT, YYREEE (reference sequence). CDR3 nucleotides: TGTGCCAGCAGCTTGGTCTTAGCGGGGAGCTCCTACAATGAGCAGTTCTTC. Its protein is CASSLVLAGSSYNEQFF.

This clone was seen only once. V and J are TRBV5-4 and TRBJ1-1; tentative D call: TRBD1 (6 bases). V dropped 2 bases and J dropped 3 bases, with 11 bases sitting between them. Germline values: CDR1 SGHNT, CDR2 YYREEE (reference sequence). The CDR3 has 14 amino acids. For the CDR3, the DNA is TGTGCCAGCAGCTTCGGCTCAGGGGACACTGAAGCTTTCTTT. Protein: CASSFGSGDTEAFF.

Worth noting for this clone: The junction does not match germline at one end; this may be a read error. V and J are TRBV3-1 (or the pseudogene TRBV3-2) and TRBJ2-1; 10 positions agree with TRBD2. Germline CDR1 reads LGHDT; CDR2 reads YNNKEL (reference sequence). This CDR3 has 14 amino acids. The CDR3 loop is CASSQDGSGGSQLF. The CDR3 nucleotides are TGTGCCAGCAGCCAAGATGGTAGCGGGGGGTCACAGCTCTTC.